Below are 15 T cell receptor beta chains sequenced from a single sample in a study of T cell repertoires in cytomegalovirus infection. TCRdb re-called the reads with MiXCR, one entry per CDR3 protein. The sample yields about 490,000 distinct CDR3 sequences, more than 20% seen once. Sequencing was performed on PBMCs. These receptor sequences come from a human donor in good health (CMV status not recorded). Some clones in this sample may be carry-over from other donors' samples.

This clonotype was recorded a few times. The chain joins TRBV19 to TRBJ2-7; TRBD1 matches 10 bases. This CDR3 region has 14 residues. V lost 3 bases to trimming and J lost 4 bases; unmatched junction nucleotides: 3. Germline-derived CDR1 and CDR2 are LNHDA and SQIVND (reference sequence). DNA for the CDR3: TGTGCCAGTAGTATTGGGACAGGGGAATACGAGCAGTACGTC. The encoded protein is CASSIGTGEYEQYV.

This clonotype was seen a handful of times. The chain combines TRBV14 with TRBJ2-5; D call uncertain. Trimming stripped 4 bases from V and 1 base from J, with 13 bases between. The germline CDR1 and CDR2 sequences are SGHDN and FVKESK. This CDR3 has 15 residues. The CDR3 DNA reads TGTGCCAGCAGCCCACAAGTCGGTTCCCAAGAGACCCAGTACTTC. Translated, it gives CASSPQVGSQETQYF.

The rearrangement joins TRBV5-1 to TRBJ1-1; tentative D call: TRBD1 (5 bases). The germline V gene encodes CDR1 SGHRS and CDR2 YFSETQ. The CDR3 is made up of 13 amino acids. The V end lost 4 bases, the J end lost 4 bases, and 11 bases lay between the germline ends. For the CDR3, the DNA is TGCGCCAGCAGCCCCGAGGGGACCACTGAAGCTTTCTTT. Amino acid sequence: CASSPEGTTEAFF.

This clonotype was counted a few times. CDR3 nucleotides: TGTGCCAGCAGCTTAGCGCCCGGGGTATACAATGAGCAGTTCTTC. This gives the protein CASSLAPGVYNEQFF. The V call is TRBV7-2, the J call TRBJ2-1, with a tentative D call TRBD2 (5 bases). Germline V gene sequence: CDR1 SGHTA, CDR2 FQGNSA. CDR3 length: 15 residues. With 0 bases removed from V and 4 bases from J, the gap between germline ends came to 10 bases.

The rearrangement uses TRBV28 and TRBJ1-1; D ambiguous. Germline loops: CDR1 MDHEN, CDR2 SYDVKM. The CDR3 is 14 amino acids. With 5 bases removed from V and 2 bases from J, the gap between germline ends came to 12 bases. The CDR3 region is CASSPPVTNTEAFF. CDR3 nucleotides: TGTGCCAGCAGTCCCCCGGTCACAAACACTGAAGCTTTCTTT.

V usage is TRBV7-2 and J usage is TRBJ1-1; the D gene is possibly TRBD1 (6 bases). Germline assignment: CDR1 SGHTA and CDR2 FQGNSA. V was clipped by 5 bases and J by 1 base, with 11 bases between them. The CDR3 loop spans 14 amino acids. DNA for the CDR3: TGTGCCAGCAGCCAGGGACACTCGAACACTGAAGCTTTCTTT. This translates into CASSQGHSNTEAFF.

The chain combines TRBV6-2 or TRBV6-3 with TRBJ2-3, with unresolved D. CDR3 length: 16 amino acids. Trimming stripped 6 bases from V and 0 bases from J, with 16 bases between. The germline V gene encodes CDR1 MNHEY and CDR2 SVGEGT. The CDR3 loop reads CASRSGQSPSTDTQYF. The CDR3 region has the DNA TGTGCCAGCAGGTCAGGTCAGAGCCCTAGCACAGATACGCAGTATTTT.

This clonotype was counted between two and nine times. This chain joins TRBV7-2 and TRBJ2-1, with TRBD2 matching 8 bases. The CDR3 runs to 15 residues. The V gene's germline CDR1 is SGHTA and CDR2 FQGNSA. J lost 2 bases, V lost 8 bases, and 8 bases had no gene match. The CDR3 DNA follows: TGTGCCAGCGCCGGAGCGGGAGTGGCCTACAATGAGCAGTTCTTC. Translation gives CASAGAGVAYNEQFF.

This clonotype appeared a single time. This chain joins TRBV5-6 and TRBJ2-1; tentative D call: TRBD2 (6 bases). Germline V gene lookup returns CDR1 SGHDT and CDR2 YYEEEE. This CDR3 has 15 amino acids. Trimming took 0 bases from V and 3 from J, leaving 10 bases between them. The chain's CDR3 is CASSLVGGFYNEQFF. CDR3 DNA sequence: TGTGCCAGCAGCTTGGTGGGGGGATTCTACAATGAGCAGTTCTTC. The full variable domain, completed using reference TRBV5-6 and TRBJ2-1, is DAGVTQSPTHLIKTRGQQVTLRCSPKSGHDTVSWYQQALGQGPQFIFQYYEEEERQRGNFPDRFSGHQFPNYSSELNVNALLLGDSALYLCASSLVGGFYNEQFFGPGTRLTVL.

In this sample, this clonotype turned up many times. The chain uses TRBV4-3 and TRBJ1-5; a possible D gene is TRBD1 (5 bases). V was cut by 0 bases and J by 7 bases, with 13 bases left in between. Germline V gene sequence: CDR1 LGHNA, CDR2 YSLEER. This CDR3 contains 15 residues. The DNA for the CDR3 is TGCGCCAGCAGCCAAGACGGGGGAGGGGACCAGCCCCAGCATTTT. It is translated as CASSQDGGGDQPQHF.

A word on this clonotype: At one of its ends the junction is not consistent with the germline gene, which may arise from a read error. This CDR3 reads CSARETGGTGLDF. The CDR3 DNA follows: TGCAGTGCTAGAGAGACCGGCGGGACAGGGTTGGACTTC. This chain uses TRBV20-1 with TRBJ2-7; 9 bases match TRBD1. Per germline, CDR1 DFQATT and CDR2 SNEGSKA (reference sequence). The CDR3 extends over 13 amino acids.

In this sample, this clonotype turned up many times. The J gene is TRBJ2-3, the V gene TRBV7-3; D may be TRBD2 (6 bases). CDR1 and CDR2 (germline): SGHTA, FQGTGA. V was trimmed by 5 bases and J by 4 bases, leaving 16 bases between them. The CDR3 is 15 residues long. As DNA, the CDR3 is TGTGCCAGCAGCCCGTCTGGGGCTAGCGCAGATACGCAGTATTTT. This encodes CASSPSGASADTQYF.

The table lists this clonotype with a few counts. The CDR3 loop is CASNSGGPYEQYF. In DNA, the CDR3 is TGTGCCAGCAACTCCGGCGGTCCCTACGAGCAGTACTTC. The rearrangement uses TRBV28 and TRBJ2-7; no firm D call. CDR3 length equals 13 residues. V was clipped by 7 bases and J by 2 bases, with 12 bases between them. Germline CDR1 is MDHEN and CDR2 is SYDVKM.

The chain links TRBV19 to TRBJ1-1; a possible D gene is TRBD1 (5 bases). Per the germline V gene, CDR1 is LNHDA and CDR2 is SQIVND (reference sequence). The CDR3 totals 13 residues. With 8 bases removed from V and 0 bases from J, the gap between germline ends came to 10 bases. Here the CDR3 reads CASGQLMNTEAFF. The CDR3 DNA reads as TGTGCCAGTGGACAACTGATGAACACTGAAGCTTTCTTT.

The V and J genes are TRBV4-3 and TRBJ1-4; tentative D call: TRBD1 (5 bases). The CDR3 is made up of 15 amino acids. Germline CDR1 is LGHNA and CDR2 is YSLEER. The V and J ends lost 4 bases and 5 bases respectively, with 14 bases between them. CDR3 loop: CASSPHQGSNEKLFF. CDR3 coding DNA: TGCGCCAGCAGCCCCCATCAGGGATCAAATGAAAAACTGTTTTTT.